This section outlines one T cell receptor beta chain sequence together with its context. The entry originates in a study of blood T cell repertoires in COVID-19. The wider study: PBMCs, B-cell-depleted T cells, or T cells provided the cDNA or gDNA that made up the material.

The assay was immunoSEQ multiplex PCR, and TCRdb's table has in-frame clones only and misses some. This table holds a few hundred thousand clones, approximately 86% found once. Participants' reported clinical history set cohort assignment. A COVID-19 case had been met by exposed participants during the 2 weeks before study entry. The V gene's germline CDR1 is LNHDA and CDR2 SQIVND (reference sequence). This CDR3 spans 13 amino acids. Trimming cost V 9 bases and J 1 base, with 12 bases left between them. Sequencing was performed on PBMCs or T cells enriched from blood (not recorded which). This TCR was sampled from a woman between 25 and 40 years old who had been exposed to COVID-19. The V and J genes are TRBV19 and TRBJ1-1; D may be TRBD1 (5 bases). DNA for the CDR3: TGTGCCAGCGCGGGGCAGACGAACACTGAAGCTTTCTTT. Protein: CASAGQTNTEAFF.